This is a list of T cell receptor beta chains from one sample in a study of metastatic and nonmetastatic thyroid tumors. TCRdb recomputed clones from the PCR reads via MiXCR. The sample lists about 24,000 clones, more than 20% occurring once. Sequences were obtained from blood. The receptors stem from a female donor with papillary thyroid cancer or a benign thyroid nodule (not recorded which). Some clones in this sample may be carry-over from other donors' samples. Both conserved end residues are part of each CDR3. Each record gives: clone size, V gene, D gene, J gene, CDR3 DNA, CDR3 protein. The D gene is left open where the match is weak. Rows may omit the clone size; those that give it use once, few, many or a size class.

-,TRBV18,-,TRBJ1-6,TGTGCCAGCTCACCCGGCCCCGGGGATGGTTCACGCCTCCACTTT,CASSPGPGDGSRLHF
few,TRBV19,-,TRBJ1-1,TGTGCCAGTAGAGGAGGCCTCTCAAACGCTGAAGCTTTCTTT,CASRGGLSNAEAFF
few,TRBV28,-,TRBJ1-1,TGTGCCTACAGTCCCCGCGGGTTCCCTGAAGCTTTCTTT,CAYSPRGFPEAFF
medium-sized,TRBV10-3,-,TRBJ1-1,TGTGCCATCAGTGCGATTCGGGACACTGAAGCTTTCTTT,CAISAIRDTEAFF
-,TRBV20-1,-,TRBJ2-7,TGCAGTGCTAGGGAAGGGGGAGGGGGTATCTACGAGCAGTACTTC,CSAREGGGGIYEQYF
medium-sized,TRBV20-1,-,TRBJ1-3,TGCAGTGCTTCGCTACCTGGAAACACCATATATTTT,CSASLPGNTIYF
-,TRBV20-1,-,TRBJ2-5,TGCAGTGCTAGATATTCGGGAAACGCGGGTTATCGTGAGACCCAGTACTTC,CSARYSGNAGYRETQYF
few,TRBV6-1,-,TRBJ1-6,TGTGCCAGCATCCAGGGCCAGGGACTATCCGATTCACCCCTCCACTTT,CASIQGQGLSDSPLHF
medium-sized,TRBV2,-,TRBJ2-7,TGTGCCAGCAGTGAAGCGGAACGGTCCCAGGGGGAGCAGTACTTC,CASSEAERSQGEQYF
many,TRBV5-4,TRBD1,TRBJ1-6,TGTGCCAGCAGCTTGACAGGGGAGAATTCACCCCTCCACTTT,CASSLTGENSPLHF
many,TRBV24-1,-,TRBJ2-6,TGTGCCACCACTGAAGGGGGCTCTGGGGCCAACGTCCTGACTTTC,CATTEGGSGANVLTF
many,TRBV9,TRBD1,TRBJ2-5,TGTGCCAGCAGCGTAGAGGACAGGGACCAAGAGACCCAGTACTTC,CASSVEDRDQETQYF
many,TRBV5-1,TRBD1,TRBJ2-2,TGCGCCAGCAGCCCGAAGACAGGGCCGGGGAACACCGGGGAGCTGTTTTTT,CASSPKTGPGNTGELFF
few,TRBV2,-,TRBJ2-4,TGTGCCAGCATTCTTGACTATGGGAACATTCAGTACTTC,CASILDYGNIQYF
many,TRBV7-2,-,TRBJ2-1,TGTGCCAGCAGCTTAACCTGGGACTGGAACAATGAGCAGTTCTTC,CASSLTWDWNNEQFF
many,TRBV7-3,TRBD1,TRBJ2-1,TGTGCCAGCAGCTTAAGGCCCGTGGGACAGAATCACAATGAGCAGTTCTTC,CASSLRPVGQNHNEQFF
few,TRBV28,TRBD1,TRBJ1-2,TGTGCCAGCAGTTTAGGAGGGGGCGCCTATTATGGCTACACCTTC,CASSLGGGAYYGYTF
medium-sized,TRBV6-1,TRBD2,TRBJ2-7,TGTGCCAGCAGCTCCGGGGGACTAGCGGAAGTCTCCGAGCAGTACTTC,CASSSGGLAEVSEQYF
many,TRBV5-5,-,TRBJ2-3,TGTGCCAGCAATCCCCCCTCATCCACAAGCACAGATACGCAGTATTTT,CASNPPSSTSTDTQYF
-,TRBV20-1,TRBD2,TRBJ2-5,TGCAGTGCTACACGGACTATCGGGGGGGCCCGAGAGACCCTGTACTTC,CSATRTIGGARETLYF
medium-sized,TRBV28,TRBD2,TRBJ2-7,TGTGCCAGCAGAAATGCCGGGACTAGTACCTACGAGCAGTACTTC,CASRNAGTSTYEQYF
-,TRBV6-6,-,TRBJ1-1,TGTGCCAGCAGTTACTTGTTGGACCCCACTCGGAACACTGAAGCTTTCTTT,CASSYLLDPTRNTEAFF
-,TRBV20-1,-,TRBJ1-5,TGCAGTGCTAGAGCTCCCCCGGGGACGGCCGCCGCTTGCAATCAGCCCCAGCATTTT,CSARAPPGTAAACNQPQHF
-,TRBV6-1,-,TRBJ2-2,TGTGCCAGCAGTATAACAGGGGAGGCCGGGGAGCTGTTTTTT,CASSITGEAGELFF
few,TRBV19,-,TRBJ1-1,TGTGCCAGTAGTATACAGGGCGCCCTGAACACTGAAGCTTTCTTT,CASSIQGALNTEAFF
-,TRBV20-1,TRBD2,TRBJ2-7,TGCGGTGCTAAGCGGGATGCTTGGTCCTACGAGCAGTACTTC,CGAKRDAWSYEQYF